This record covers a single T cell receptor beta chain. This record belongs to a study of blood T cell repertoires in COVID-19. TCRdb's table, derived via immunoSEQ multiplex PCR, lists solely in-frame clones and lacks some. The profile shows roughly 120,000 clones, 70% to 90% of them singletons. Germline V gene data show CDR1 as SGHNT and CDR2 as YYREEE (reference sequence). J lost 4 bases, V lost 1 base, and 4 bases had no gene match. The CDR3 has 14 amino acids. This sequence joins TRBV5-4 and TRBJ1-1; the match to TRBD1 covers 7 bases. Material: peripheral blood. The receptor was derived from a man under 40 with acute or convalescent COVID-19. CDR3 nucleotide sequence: TGTGCCAGCAGCTTGTTAGGGACAGTCACTGAAGCTTTCTTT. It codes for CASSLLGTVTEAFF.